This T cell receptor (beta chain) is drawn from a study of T cell responses to AZD1222 COVID-19 vaccine. Study-level findings and limits: All repertoire sampling was performed exclusively after the peak T cell response. Among AZD1222 vaccinees, only five to seven were seropositive at baseline. Variant regions that are unmutated are reportedly the target of nearly half of spike-specific TCRs.

TCRdb's table, derived via immunoSEQ multiplex PCR, lists solely in-frame clones and lacks some. The table lists under 200,000 clones, 92% of them singletons. Trimming cost V 5 bases and J 12 bases, with 16 bases left between them. There are 12 residues in the CDR3. On this clone: What it binds is unknown.

The sample was peripheral blood, taken 28 days after the second AZD1222 dose. The receptor was isolated from an adult who received the AZD1222 COVID-19 vaccine. The chain employs TRBV12-3 or TRBV12-4 and TRBJ1-2; D gene ambiguous. The DNA of the CDR3 is TGTGCCAGCAGTATCGGAATCGGACTCGACACCTTC. Protein: CASSIGIGLDTF.